This TCR beta chain came from a study of beta chain features in type 1 diabetes. Every isolated RNA sample was fully reverse transcribed, so sequencing captured expressed TCRB transcripts. The repertoire was sequenced with immunoSEQ multiplex PCR; TCRdb's copy has only in-frame clones and lacks some. The table has 200,000 to 300,000 clones, around 65% seen once. The CDR3 spans 13 residues. The germline V gene has CDR1 SQVTM and CDR2 ANQGSEA. With 4 bases clipped from V and 2 bases from J, the junction kept 5 bases outside the gene matches. This clone was picked up a small number of times. Sequenced sample: naive CD4+ T cells from blood. V and J are TRBV29-1 and TRBJ2-7, with 7 nucleotides matching TRBD1. The TCR sequence derives from a man between 25 and 39 years old in good health. The CDR3 coding sequence is TGCAGCGTTGGGTCGGGACAGACCTACGAGCAGTACTTC. It codes for CSVGSGQTYEQYF.